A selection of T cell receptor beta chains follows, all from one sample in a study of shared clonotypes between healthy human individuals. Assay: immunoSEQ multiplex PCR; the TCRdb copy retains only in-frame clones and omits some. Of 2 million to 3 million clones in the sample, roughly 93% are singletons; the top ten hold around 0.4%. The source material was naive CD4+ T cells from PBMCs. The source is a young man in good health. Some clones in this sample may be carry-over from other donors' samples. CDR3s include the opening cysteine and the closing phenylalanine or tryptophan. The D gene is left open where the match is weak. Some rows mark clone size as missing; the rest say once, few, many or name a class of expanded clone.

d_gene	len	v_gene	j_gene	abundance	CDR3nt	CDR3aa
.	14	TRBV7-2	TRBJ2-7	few	TGTGCCAGCAGCTTAGAGCCTGTACAATTCGAGCAGTACTTC	CASSLEPVQFEQYF
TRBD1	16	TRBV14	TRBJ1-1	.	TGTGCCAGCAGCCGTCGGGCAGGGGGCTTGGACACTGAAGCTTTCTTT	CASSRRAGGLDTEAFF
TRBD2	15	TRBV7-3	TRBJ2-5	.	TGTGCCAGCAGCTTAACGGGGAGGGGAGGGGAGACCCAGTACTTC	CASSLTGRGGETQYF
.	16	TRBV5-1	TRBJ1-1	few	TGCGCCAGCAGCTTGGGCCCACAGGGCGCGAACACTGAAGCTTTCTTT	CASSLGPQGANTEAFF
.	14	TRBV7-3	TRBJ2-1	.	TGTGCCAGCAGCTTATGGGGGACCTACAATGAGCAGTTCTTC	CASSLWGTYNEQFF
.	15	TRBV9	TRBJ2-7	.	TGTGCCAGCAGCGTAGCCAGCGCCCTTCTCTACGAGCAGTACTTC	CASSVASALLYEQYF
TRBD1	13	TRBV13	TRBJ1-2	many	TGTGCCAGCAGTCAAAGGGGGCGGGGTGGCTACACCTTC	CASSQRGRGGYTF
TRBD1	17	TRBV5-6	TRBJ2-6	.	TGTGCCAGCAGCTGGGACAGGGGGCTAACTGGGGCCAACGTCCTGACTTTC	CASSWDRGLTGANVLTF
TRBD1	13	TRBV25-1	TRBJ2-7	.	TGTGCCAGCAGTGGGACAGGGGCCTACGAGCAGTACTTC	CASSGTGAYEQYF
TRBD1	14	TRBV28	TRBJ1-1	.	TGTGCCAGCAGACCGGGACAGCTGAACACTGAAGCTTTCTTT	CASRPGQLNTEAFF
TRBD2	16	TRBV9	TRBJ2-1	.	TGTGCCAGCAGCGTAGCTTCGGGACTAGCGATCGGTGAGCAGTTCTTC	CASSVASGLAIGEQFF
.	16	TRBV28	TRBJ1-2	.	TGTGCCAGCAGTTCCCCTTACAGGAGAGCTAACTATGGCTACACCTTC	CASSSPYRRANYGYTF
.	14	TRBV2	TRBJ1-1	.	TGTGCCAGCAGTTACGACAGGATGGTACCTGAAGCTTTCTTT	CASSYDRMVPEAFF
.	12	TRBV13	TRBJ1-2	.	TGTGCCAGCAGCTTAGGCCGGACCGGCTACACCTTC	CASSLGRTGYTF
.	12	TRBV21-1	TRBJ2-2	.	TGTGCCAGCAGCTCCCCGGGACAAGGGCTGTTTTTT	CASSSPGQGLFF
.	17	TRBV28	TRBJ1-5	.	TGTGCCAGCAGTGTTTCTCGAGTCCGCGCCGTCAATCAGCCCCAGCATTTT	CASSVSRVRAVNQPQHF
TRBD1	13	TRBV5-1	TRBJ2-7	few	TGCGCCAGCAGCTCGTCAGGGGGCTACGAGCAGTACTTC	CASSSSGGYEQYF
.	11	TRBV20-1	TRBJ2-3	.	TGCAGTTACTCGCGCACAGATACGCAGTATTTT	CSYSRTDTQYF
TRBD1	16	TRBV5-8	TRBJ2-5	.	TGTGCCAGCAGCTTGGGAGGACAGGGCGGGTCAGAGACCCAGTACTTC	CASSLGGQGGSETQYF
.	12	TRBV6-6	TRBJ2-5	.	TGTGCCAGCAGCGGGGGTAAAGAGACCCAGTACTTC	CASSGGKETQYF
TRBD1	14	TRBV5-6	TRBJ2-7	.	TGTGCCAGCAGAACCGGGACAGGAGCACTCGAGCAGTACTTC	CASRTGTGALEQYF
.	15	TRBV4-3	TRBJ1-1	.	TGCGCCAGCAGCCAAGAATTTGGGGGGAACACTGAAGCTTTCTTT	CASSQEFGGNTEAFF
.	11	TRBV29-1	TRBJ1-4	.	TGCAGCGCCTCAGGGTGGGAGGAACTGTTTTTT	CSASGWEELFF
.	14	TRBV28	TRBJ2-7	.	TGTGCCAGCACTGAAGGCGGCAGCTTCGACGAGCAGTACTTC	CASTEGGSFDEQYF
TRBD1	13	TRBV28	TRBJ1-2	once	TGTGCCAGCAGTTGGGCCGGAACAGGGGTCAGCACCTTC	CASSWAGTGVSTF
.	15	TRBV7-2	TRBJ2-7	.	TGTGCCAGCAGCTTAATCAGTCTAGCTGGGGGAGAGCAGTACTTC	CASSLISLAGGEQYF
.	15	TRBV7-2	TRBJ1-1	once	TGTGCCAGCAGCTTAGGTCGGCAGGGTGACACTGAAGCTTTCTTT	CASSLGRQGDTEAFF
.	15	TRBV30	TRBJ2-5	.	TGTGCCTGGAGAGTGGGAAGGACAGCACAGGAGACCCAGTACTTC	CAWRVGRTAQETQYF
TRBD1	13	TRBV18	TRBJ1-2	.	TGTGCCAGCTCACCGGGACAGGGCGATGGCTACACCTTC	CASSPGQGDGYTF
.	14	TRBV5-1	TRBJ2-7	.	TGCGCCAGCAGCTTGGGTCTAGCGCACTACGAGCAGTACTTC	CASSLGLAHYEQYF
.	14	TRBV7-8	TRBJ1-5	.	TGTGCCAGCAGCCGGGGGGAAGGCAATCAGCCCCAGCATTTT	CASSRGEGNQPQHF
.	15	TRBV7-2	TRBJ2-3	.	TGTGCCAGCAGCTTAAGTCGGAACTCTGCAGATACGCAGTATTTT	CASSLSRNSADTQYF
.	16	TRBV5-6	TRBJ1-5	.	TGTGCCAGCAGCAGTGGCGCGGGGGGTTTTGGTCAGCCCCAGCATTTT	CASSSGAGGFGQPQHF
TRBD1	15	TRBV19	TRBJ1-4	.	TGTGCCAGTAGTATTAGGGGGCAGGCCTCGAAGGAACTGTTTTTT	CASSIRGQASKELFF
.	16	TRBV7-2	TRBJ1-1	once	TGTGCCAGCAGCTCATCTGGTGGAGGGGGTGACACTGAAGCTTTCTTT	CASSSSGGGGDTEAFF
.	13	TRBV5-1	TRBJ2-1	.	TGCGCCAGCAGCTTGACAGGGTTTAATGAGCAGTTCTTC	CASSLTGFNEQFF
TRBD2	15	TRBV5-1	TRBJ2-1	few	TGCGCCAGCAGCTTGGAACTAGCGGGTTACAATGAGCAGTTCTTC	CASSLELAGYNEQFF
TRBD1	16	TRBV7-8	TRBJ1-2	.	TGTGCCAGCGGTGGGGGCAGGGGGCACTTGGGCTATGGCTACACCTTC	CASGGGRGHLGYGYTF
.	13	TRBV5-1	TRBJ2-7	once	TGCGCCAGCAGCAAATTCTCCGGGTACGAGCAGTACTTC	CASSKFSGYEQYF
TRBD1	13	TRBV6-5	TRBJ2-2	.	TGTGCCAGCAGTCGGACAGGGTCCGGGGAGCTGTTTTTT	CASSRTGSGELFF
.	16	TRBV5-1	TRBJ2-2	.	TGCGCCAGCAGCTCCGAACCACCAAATTACACCGGGGAGCTGTTTTTT	CASSSEPPNYTGELFF
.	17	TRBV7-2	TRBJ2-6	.	TGTGCCAGCAGCCTACGGTGGGCCCTCTCTGGGGCCAACGTCCTGACTTTC	CASSLRWALSGANVLTF
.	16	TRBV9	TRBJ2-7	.	TGTGCCAGCAGCCCGGACTACCGAGTTTCCCCCTACGAGCAGTACTTC	CASSPDYRVSPYEQYF
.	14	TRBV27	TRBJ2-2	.	TGTGCCAGCAGTTTCCTCCAGGGTGGCGGGGAGCTGTTTTTT	CASSFLQGGGELFF
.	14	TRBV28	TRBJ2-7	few	TGTGCCAGCAGAAACGCCGGGACCCGCTACGAGCAGTACTTC	CASRNAGTRYEQYF
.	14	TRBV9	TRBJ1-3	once	TGTGCCAGCAGCGTAGGACGTAGGACCTCGCCCATATATTTT	CASSVGRRTSPIYF
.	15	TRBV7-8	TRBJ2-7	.	TGTGCCAGCAGCTTAGCGTATAGCGGTACCTACGAGCAGTACTTC	CASSLAYSGTYEQYF
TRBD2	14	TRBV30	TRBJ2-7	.	TGTGCCTGGAGTGTACTAGCGGGAGGGTACGAGCAGTACTTC	CAWSVLAGGYEQYF
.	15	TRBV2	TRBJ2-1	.	TGTGCCAGCAAGGCATCCTCCAGCTCCTACAATGAGCAGTTCTTC	CASKASSSSYNEQFF
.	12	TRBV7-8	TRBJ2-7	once	TGTGCCAGCAGCGCCTTTAGGGGGGAGCAGTACTTC	CASSAFRGEQYF
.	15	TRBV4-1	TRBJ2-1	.	TGCGCCAGCAGCTTAGGACAAGTCACCTACAATGAGCAGTTCTTC	CASSLGQVTYNEQFF
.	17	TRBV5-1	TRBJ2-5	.	TGCGCCAGCAGCCCCCGCCTTCACCGGGACACCGGGGAGACCCAGTACTTC	CASSPRLHRDTGETQYF
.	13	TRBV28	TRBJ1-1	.	TGTGCCAGCAGTCCCCCGGCACAGAGAGAAGCTTTCTTT	CASSPPAQREAFF